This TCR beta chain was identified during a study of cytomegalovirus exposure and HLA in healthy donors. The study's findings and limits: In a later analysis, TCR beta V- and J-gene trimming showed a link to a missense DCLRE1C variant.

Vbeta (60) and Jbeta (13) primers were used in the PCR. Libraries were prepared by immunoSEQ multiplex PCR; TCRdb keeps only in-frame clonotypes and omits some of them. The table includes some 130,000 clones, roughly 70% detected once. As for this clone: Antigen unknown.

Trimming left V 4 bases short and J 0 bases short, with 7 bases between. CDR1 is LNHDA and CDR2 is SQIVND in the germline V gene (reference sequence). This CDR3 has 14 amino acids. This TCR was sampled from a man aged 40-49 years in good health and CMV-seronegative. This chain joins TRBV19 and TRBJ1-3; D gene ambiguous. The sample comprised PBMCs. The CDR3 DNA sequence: TGTGCCAGTAGTAGGGCAGACTCTGGAAACACCATATATTTT. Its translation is CASSRADSGNTIYF.